These 14 T cell receptor beta chains were all obtained from the same sample, sequenced in a study of CD8 T cells in Susac syndrome. The authors reverse transcribed roughly 0.5 to 1 ug RNA with random hexamers. TCRdb recomputed calls from the immunoSEQ multiplex PCR reads with MiXCR, one row per CDR3 protein. The top ten hold around 0.096% of the sample, which has 150,000 to 200,000 distinct CDR3 sequences, 85% to 95% seen once. The source material was CD4+ T cells from PBMCs. The receptors shown here come from a human donor in good health.

The rearrangement links TRBV3-1 to TRBJ1-4; weak D call: TRBD1 (5 bases). This CDR3 is 16 amino acids long. V lost 5 bases, J lost 0 bases, and 13 bases lay in between. CDR1 is LGHDT and CDR2 is YNNKEL in the germline V gene (reference sequence). CDR3 nucleotide sequence: TGTGCCAGCAGCTCTACCAGGGCAGCAACTAATGAAAAACTGTTTTTT. Protein product: CASSSTRAATNEKLFF. The whole variable domain, remainder taken from reference TRBV3-1 and TRBJ1-4, is DTAVSQTPKYLVTQMGNDKSIKCEQNLGHDTMYWYKQDSKKFLKIMFSYNNKELIINETVPNRFSPKSPDKAHLNLHINSLELGDSAVYFCASSSTRAATNEKLFFGSGTQLSVL.

In its sample, this clonotype was seen once. The chain couples TRBV14 to TRBJ1-1; TRBD1 matches 7 bases. Germline CDR1 reads SGHDN; CDR2 reads FVKESK. The CDR3 has 12 amino acids. After removal of 4 bases from V and 11 bases from J, the junction contained 7 bases not matched to a gene. The CDR3 DNA reads as TGTGCCAGCAGCCCCAAGGGGGCAAGGGCTTTCTTT. Translated, it gives CASSPKGARAFF.

J is TRBJ1-1 and V is TRBV5-4, with unresolved D. V was pared by 4 bases and J by 1 base, with 8 bases between. Germline CDR1 reads SGHNT; CDR2 reads YYREEE (reference sequence). The length of the CDR3 is 13 residues. CDR3 region: CASSPTRNTEAFF. CDR3 DNA sequence: TGTGCCAGCAGCCCCACGCGGAACACTGAAGCTTTCTTT.

The chain carries TRBV7-9 and TRBJ1-2; TRBD1 is a possible D gene (5 bases). CDR1 and CDR2 (germline): SEHNR, FQNEAQ (reference sequence). The ends were cut back, 5 bases at V and 4 bases at J, with 14 bases in the middle. This CDR3 has 14 residues. Written as DNA, the CDR3 is TGTGCCAGCAGCACGACAGCTAACCCCTATGGCTACACCTTC. Its translation is CASSTTANPYGYTF.

The V call is TRBV20-1, the J call TRBJ2-4; D is perhaps TRBD2 (7 bases). This CDR3 region has 15 residues. V lost 3 bases to trimming and J lost 1 base, with 13 bases between them. The germline gives CDR1 DFQATT, CDR2 SNEGSKA (reference sequence). The CDR3 coding sequence is TGCAGTGCTAGTCAAGGGGGGGCCGCCAAAAACATTCAGTACTTC. This encodes CSASQGGAAKNIQYF.

The CDR3 loop is CASARGLNQPQHF. In DNA, the CDR3 is TGTGCCAGCGCGAGAGGGTTAAATCAGCCCCAGCATTTT. The chain has TRBV28 and TRBJ1-5; D is undetermined. The CDR3 length is 13 residues. Germline V CDR1 and CDR2: MDHEN, SYDVKM. Trimming pared 8 bases from V and 4 bases from J, leaving 12 bases between.

The CDR3 spells CASSLGPLNIQYF. The CDR3 nucleotides read TGTGCCAGCAGCTTAGGGCCATTGAACATTCAGTACTTC. V gene TRBV7-2 combines with J gene TRBJ2-4; D is unclear. The germline V gene has CDR1 SGHTA and CDR2 FQGNSA. This CDR3 region has 13 residues. V was cut by 1 base and J by 7 bases, with 8 bases left in between. Full variable domain (rest looked up from reference TRBV7-2 and TRBJ2-4): GAGVSQSPSNKVTEKGKDVELRCDPISGHTALYWYRQSLGQGLEFLIYFQGNSAPDKSGLPSDRFSAERTGGSVSTLTIQRTQQEDSAVYLCASSLGPLNIQYFGAGTRLSVL.

The gene calls are TRBV12-3 or TRBV12-4 and TRBJ1-5; 9 bases fit TRBD1. V shed 6 bases, J shed 5 bases, and the junction held 5 bases outside the gene matches. The CDR3 contains 14 residues. The CDR3 nucleotides read TGTGCCAGCAGACCGGGACAGGGACATCAGCCCCAGCATTTT. It is translated as CASRPGQGHQPQHF.

The chain uses TRBV28 and TRBJ1-2, with D possibly matching TRBD1 (5 bases). The CDR3 is made up of 12 amino acids. Germline V lookup: CDR1 MDHEN, CDR2 SYDVKM. Deletions cut 11 bases from V and 5 bases from J, with 15 bases between. CDR3 residues: CALGRQQYGYTF. CDR3 nucleotides: TGTGCCTTGGGGAGACAGCAGTATGGCTACACCTTC.

J is TRBJ2-1 and V is TRBV5-6, with D hard to call. Germline V gives CDR1 SGHDT, CDR2 YYEEEE. The CDR3 has 14 residues. Trimming removed 6 bases from V and 1 base from J, with 11 bases in between. CDR3 amino acids: CASTVGQSYNEQFF. The CDR3, as DNA: TGTGCCAGCACCGTTGGGCAGTCCTACAATGAGCAGTTCTTC.

V and J are TRBV6-6 and TRBJ1-6, with TRBD1 matching over 9 bases. This CDR3 region has 14 residues. V lost 7 bases to trimming and J lost 10 bases; unmatched junction nucleotides: 8. Germline V gene lookup returns CDR1 MNHNY and CDR2 SVGAGI (reference sequence). The CDR3 reads CASNPDRGASPLHF. CDR3 coding DNA: TGTGCCAGCAACCCGGACAGGGGAGCCTCACCCCTCCACTTT.

The chain has TRBV20-1 and TRBJ1-5, with TRBD1 as a possible D gene (5 bases). The CDR3 covers 14 residues. V was clipped by 4 bases and J by 2 bases, with 12 bases between them. CDR1 is DFQATT, CDR2 SNEGSKA, per germline (reference sequence). The CDR3 DNA is TGCAGTGCTAAGGGACTTGAGGGCAATCAGCCCCAGCATTTT. Encoded protein: CSAKGLEGNQPQHF.

This clonotype occurred once. The chain uses TRBV6-4 and TRBJ1-1; tentatively, D is TRBD1 (5 bases). The CDR3 is made up of 15 amino acids. The germline V gene encodes CDR1 MRHNA and CDR2 SNTAGT. V was pared by 2 bases and J by 1 base, with 11 bases between. In nucleotides, the CDR3 is TGTGCCAGCAGTGACAGGGGCGTACCGAACACTGAAGCTTTCTTT. Protein: CASSDRGVPNTEAFF.

The V gene is TRBV5-6, the J gene TRBJ1-2, with D unclear. CDR1 and CDR2 from the germline V gene are SGHDT and YYEEEE. The CDR3 extends over 12 amino acids. Trimming took off 1 base at V and 8 bases at J, with 9 bases between the two ends. CDR3 in DNA: TGTGCCAGCAGCTTGAAGGCCCCGGGCTACACCTTC. Its protein is CASSLKAPGYTF.